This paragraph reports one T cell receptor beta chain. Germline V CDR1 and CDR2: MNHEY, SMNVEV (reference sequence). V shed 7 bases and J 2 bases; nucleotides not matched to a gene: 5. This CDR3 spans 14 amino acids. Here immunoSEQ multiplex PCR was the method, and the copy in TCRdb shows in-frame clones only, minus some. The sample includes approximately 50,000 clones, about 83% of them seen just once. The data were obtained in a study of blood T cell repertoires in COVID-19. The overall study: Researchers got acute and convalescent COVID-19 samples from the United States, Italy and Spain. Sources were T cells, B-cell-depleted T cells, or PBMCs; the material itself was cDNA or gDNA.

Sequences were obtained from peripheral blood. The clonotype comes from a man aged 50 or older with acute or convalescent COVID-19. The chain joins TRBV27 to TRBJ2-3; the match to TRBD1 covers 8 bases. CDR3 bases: TGTGCCAGCAACGTCCAGGGGGCCACAGATACGCAGTATTTT. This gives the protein CASNVQGATDTQYF.